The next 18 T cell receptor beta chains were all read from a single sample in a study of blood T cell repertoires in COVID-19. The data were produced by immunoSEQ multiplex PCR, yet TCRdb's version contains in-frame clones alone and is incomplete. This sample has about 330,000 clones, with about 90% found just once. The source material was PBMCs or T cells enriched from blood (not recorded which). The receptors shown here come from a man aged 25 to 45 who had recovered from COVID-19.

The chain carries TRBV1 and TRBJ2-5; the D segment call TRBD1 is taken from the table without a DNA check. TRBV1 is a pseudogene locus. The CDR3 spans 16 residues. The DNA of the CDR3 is TGCACCAGCAGCCAAGCCAGCCAGGGGGCCGGAGAGACCCAGTACTTC. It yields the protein CTSSQASQGAGETQYF.

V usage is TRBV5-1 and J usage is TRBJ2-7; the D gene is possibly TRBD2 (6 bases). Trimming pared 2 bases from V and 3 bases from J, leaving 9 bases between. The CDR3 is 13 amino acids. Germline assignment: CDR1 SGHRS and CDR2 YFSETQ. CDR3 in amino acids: CASSFGGDYEQYF. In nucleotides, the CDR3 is TGCGCCAGCAGCTTCGGGGGAGACTACGAGCAGTACTTC.

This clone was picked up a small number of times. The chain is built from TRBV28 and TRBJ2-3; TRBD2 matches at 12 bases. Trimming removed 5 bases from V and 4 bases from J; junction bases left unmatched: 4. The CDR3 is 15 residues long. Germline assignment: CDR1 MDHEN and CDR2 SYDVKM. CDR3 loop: CASSPLAGGSDTQYF. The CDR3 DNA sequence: TGTGCCAGCAGTCCACTAGCGGGGGGATCAGATACGCAGTATTTT.

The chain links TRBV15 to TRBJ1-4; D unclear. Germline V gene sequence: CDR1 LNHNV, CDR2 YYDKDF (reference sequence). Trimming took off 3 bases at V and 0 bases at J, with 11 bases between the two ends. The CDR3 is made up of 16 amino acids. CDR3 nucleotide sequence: TGTGCCACCAGCAGGTCCCGGGGTACAACTAATGAAAAACTGTTTTTT. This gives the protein CATSRSRGTTNEKLFF.

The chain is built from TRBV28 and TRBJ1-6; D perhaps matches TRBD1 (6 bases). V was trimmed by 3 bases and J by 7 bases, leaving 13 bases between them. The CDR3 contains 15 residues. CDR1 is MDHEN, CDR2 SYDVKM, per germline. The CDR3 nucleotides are TGTGCCAGCAGTTTTTGGCAGGGGTCCAATTCACCCCTCCACTTT. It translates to CASSFWQGSNSPLHF.

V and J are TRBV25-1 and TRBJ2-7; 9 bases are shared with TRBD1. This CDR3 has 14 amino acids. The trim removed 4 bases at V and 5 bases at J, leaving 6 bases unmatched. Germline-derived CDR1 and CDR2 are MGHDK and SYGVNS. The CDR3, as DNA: TGTGCCAGCAGTGTCCTCCGGGACAGGGACGAGCAGTACTTC. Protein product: CASSVLRDRDEQYF.

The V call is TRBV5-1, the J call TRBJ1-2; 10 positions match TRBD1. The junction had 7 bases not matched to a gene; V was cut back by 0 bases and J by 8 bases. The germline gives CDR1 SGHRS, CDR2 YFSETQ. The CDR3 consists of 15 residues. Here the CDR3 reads CASSLEGTGVWGYTF. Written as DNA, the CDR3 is TGCGCCAGCAGCTTGGAAGGGACAGGGGTTTGGGGCTACACCTTC.

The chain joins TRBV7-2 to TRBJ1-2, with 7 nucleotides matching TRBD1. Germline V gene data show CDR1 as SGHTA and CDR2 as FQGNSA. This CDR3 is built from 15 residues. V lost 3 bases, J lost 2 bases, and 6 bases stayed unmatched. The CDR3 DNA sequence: TGTGCCAGCAGCTTCCCGGGACAGCCGAACTATGGCTACACCTTC. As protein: CASSFPGQPNYGYTF. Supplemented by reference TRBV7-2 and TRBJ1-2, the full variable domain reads GAGVSQSPSNKVTEKGKDVELRCDPISGHTALYWYRQSLGQGLEFLIYFQGNSAPDKSGLPSDRFSAERTGGSVSTLTIQRTQQEDSAVYLCASSFPGQPNYGYTFGSGTRLTVV.

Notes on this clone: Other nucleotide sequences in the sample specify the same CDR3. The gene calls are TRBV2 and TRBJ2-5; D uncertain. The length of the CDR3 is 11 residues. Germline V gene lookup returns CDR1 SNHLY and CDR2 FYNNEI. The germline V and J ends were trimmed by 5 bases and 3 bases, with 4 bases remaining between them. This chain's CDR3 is CASSPKETQYF. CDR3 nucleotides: TGTGCCAGCAGTCCTAAAGAGACCCAGTACTTC.

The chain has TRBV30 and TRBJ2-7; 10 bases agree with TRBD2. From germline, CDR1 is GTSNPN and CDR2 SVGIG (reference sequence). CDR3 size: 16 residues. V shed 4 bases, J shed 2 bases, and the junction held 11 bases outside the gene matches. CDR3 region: CAWKKTGTSVPYEQYF. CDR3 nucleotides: TGTGCCTGGAAAAAGACCGGGACTAGCGTCCCCTACGAGCAGTACTTC.

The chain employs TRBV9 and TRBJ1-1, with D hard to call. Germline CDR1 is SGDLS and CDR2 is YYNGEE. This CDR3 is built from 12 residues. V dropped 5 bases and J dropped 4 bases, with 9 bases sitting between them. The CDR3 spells CASSPPGTEAFF. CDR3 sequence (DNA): TGTGCCAGCAGTCCCCCGGGCACTGAAGCTTTCTTT.

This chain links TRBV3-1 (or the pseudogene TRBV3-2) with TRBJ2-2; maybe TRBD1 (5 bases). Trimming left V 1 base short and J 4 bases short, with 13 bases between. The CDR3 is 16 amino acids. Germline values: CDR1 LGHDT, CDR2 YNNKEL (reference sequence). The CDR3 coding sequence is TGTGCCAGCAGCCAAGTGGCAGGGTTGAGCACCGGGGAGCTGTTTTTT. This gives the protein CASSQVAGLSTGELFF.

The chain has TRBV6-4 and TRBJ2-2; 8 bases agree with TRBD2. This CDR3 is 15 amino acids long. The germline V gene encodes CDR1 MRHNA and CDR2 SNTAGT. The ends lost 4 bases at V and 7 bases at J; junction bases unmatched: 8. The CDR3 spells CASSVYGGAVGELFF. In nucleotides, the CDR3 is TGTGCCAGCAGTGTGTACGGGGGGGCCGTCGGGGAGCTGTTTTTT.

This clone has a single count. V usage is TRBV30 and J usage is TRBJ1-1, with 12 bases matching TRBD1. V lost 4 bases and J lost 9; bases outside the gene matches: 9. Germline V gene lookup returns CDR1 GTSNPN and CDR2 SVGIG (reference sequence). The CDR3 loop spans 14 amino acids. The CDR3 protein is CAWTSGTGGLKAFF. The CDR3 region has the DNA TGTGCCTGGACCTCCGGGACAGGGGGCTTGAAAGCTTTCTTT.

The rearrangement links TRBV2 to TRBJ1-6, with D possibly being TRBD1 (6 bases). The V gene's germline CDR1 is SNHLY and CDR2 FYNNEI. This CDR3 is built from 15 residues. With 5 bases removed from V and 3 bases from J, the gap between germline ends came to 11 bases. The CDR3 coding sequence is TGTGCCAGCAGTCAACCGGGACACTATAATTCACCCCTCCACTTT. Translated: CASSQPGHYNSPLHF.

CDR3 residues: CASSPPAGVARAFF. Written as DNA, the CDR3 is TGTGCCAGCAGTCCCCCAGCAGGGGTGGCCCGAGCTTTCTTT. V usage is TRBV28 and J usage is TRBJ1-1; TRBD1 is a possible D gene (6 bases). This CDR3 spans 14 amino acids. V was pared by 5 bases and J by 10 bases, with 20 bases between. Germline V gene lookup returns CDR1 MDHEN and CDR2 SYDVKM.

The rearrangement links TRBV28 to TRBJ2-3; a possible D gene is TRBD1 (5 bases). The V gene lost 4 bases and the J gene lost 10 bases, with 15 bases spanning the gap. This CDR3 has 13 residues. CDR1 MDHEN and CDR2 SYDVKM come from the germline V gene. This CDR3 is CASSYEPGSAQYF. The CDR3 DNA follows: TGTGCCAGCAGTTATGAACCAGGGTCGGCGCAGTATTTT.

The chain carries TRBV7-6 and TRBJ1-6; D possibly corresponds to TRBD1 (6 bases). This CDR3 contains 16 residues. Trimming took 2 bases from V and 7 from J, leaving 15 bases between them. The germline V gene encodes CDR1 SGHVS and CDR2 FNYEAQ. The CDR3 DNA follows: TGTGCCAGCAGCTTAAGGGGGGGGACTCCGAATTCACCCCTCCACTTT. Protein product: CASSLRGGTPNSPLHF. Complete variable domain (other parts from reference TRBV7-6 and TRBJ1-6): GAGVSQSPRYKVTKRGQDVALRCDPISGHVSLYWYRQALGQGPEFLTYFNYEAQQDKSGLPNDRFSAERPEGSISTLTIQRTEQRDSAMYRCASSLRGGTPNSPLHFGNGTRLTVT.